A selection of T cell receptor beta chains follows, all from one sample in a study of blood T cell repertoires in COVID-19. The data were produced by immunoSEQ multiplex PCR, yet TCRdb's version contains in-frame clones alone and is incomplete. Seen here are fewer than 350,000 clones, more than 75% observed once, and the top ten hold 2.1%. Specimen: peripheral blood. The receptors come from a woman aged 25 to 45 who had recovered from COVID-19. The CDR3 runs from the conserved cysteine through the conserved F or W. Fields, in order: CDR3 protein, CDR3 DNA, J gene, clone size, V gene, D gene. The D gene is left open where the match is weak. Part of the rows lack a size; the others show once, few, many or a class for expanded clones.

CDR3 protein: CASSVEDRDSPLHF; CDR3 DNA: TGTGCCAGCAGCGTAGAGGACAGGGATTCACCCCTCCACTTT; J gene: TRBJ1-6; clone size: NA; V gene: TRBV9; D gene: TRBD1
CDR3 protein: CASSPTGGFYEQYF; CDR3 DNA: TGTGCCAGCAGTCCGACAGGGGGTTTCTACGAGCAGTACTTC; J gene: TRBJ2-7; clone size: NA; V gene: TRBV3-1/TRBV3-2; D gene: TRBD1
CDR3 protein: CASSQIMGLDDNEQFF; CDR3 DNA: TGCGCCAGCAGCCAAATTATGGGACTCGACGACAATGAGCAGTTCTTC; J gene: TRBJ2-1; clone size: NA; V gene: TRBV4-1; D gene: NA
CDR3 protein: CASSIGQGAPNYGYTF; CDR3 DNA: TGCGCCAGCAGCATCGGACAGGGGGCCCCAAACTATGGCTACACCTTC; J gene: TRBJ1-2; clone size: NA; V gene: TRBV5-1; D gene: TRBD1
CDR3 protein: CASSVTAGSGTDTQYF; CDR3 DNA: TGTGCCAGTAGTGTCACAGCGGGTAGTGGGACAGATACGCAGTATTTT; J gene: TRBJ2-3; clone size: NA; V gene: TRBV19; D gene: NA
CDR3 protein: CASSQRGPRTDTQYF; CDR3 DNA: TGTGCCAGCAGCCAGCGGGGGCCCCGCACAGATACGCAGTATTTT; J gene: TRBJ2-3; clone size: NA; V gene: TRBV3-1/TRBV3-2; D gene: NA
CDR3 protein: CASRLGGETQYF; CDR3 DNA: TGTGCCAGCCGTCTGGGGGGAGAGACCCAGTACTTC; J gene: TRBJ2-5; clone size: once; V gene: TRBV11-2; D gene: NA
CDR3 protein: CASSLLAGGTYEQYF; CDR3 DNA: TGTGCCAGCAGCTTATTAGCGGGGGGAACCTACGAGCAGTACTTC; J gene: TRBJ2-7; clone size: NA; V gene: TRBV7-3; D gene: TRBD2
CDR3 protein: CASSVGGGYEQYF; CDR3 DNA: TGTGCCAGCAGTGTAGGGGGCGGCTACGAGCAGTACTTC; J gene: TRBJ2-7; clone size: NA; V gene: TRBV2; D gene: TRBD1
CDR3 protein: CASSQNLDRFGGYTF; CDR3 DNA: TGCGCCAGCAGCCAAAACCTAGACCGTTTTGGGGGCTACACCTTC; J gene: TRBJ1-2; clone size: NA; V gene: TRBV4-1; D gene: NA
CDR3 protein: CATGTSGRASGELFF; CDR3 DNA: TGTGCCACCGGGACTAGCGGGAGGGCAAGCGGGGAGCTGTTTTTT; J gene: TRBJ2-2; clone size: NA; V gene: TRBV11-2; D gene: TRBD2
CDR3 protein: CASSIGQYNQPQHF; CDR3 DNA: TGTGCCAGTAGTATAGGGCAGTACAATCAGCCCCAGCATTTT; J gene: TRBJ1-5; clone size: NA; V gene: TRBV19; D gene: NA
CDR3 protein: CASSYDVGVRTQYF; CDR3 DNA: TGTGCCAGCAGTTACGATGTCGGGGTCAGGACCCAGTACTTC; J gene: TRBJ2-5; clone size: NA; V gene: TRBV6-2/TRBV6-3; D gene: NA
CDR3 protein: CASSPDISGNTIYF; CDR3 DNA: TGTGCCAGCAGCCCAGACATCTCTGGAAACACCATATATTTT; J gene: TRBJ1-3; clone size: NA; V gene: TRBV2; D gene: NA
CDR3 protein: CASSRVPGQGRGGELFF; CDR3 DNA: TGTGCCAGCAGCCGAGTCCCGGGACAGGGAAGGGGCGGGGAGCTGTTTTTT; J gene: TRBJ2-2; clone size: NA; V gene: TRBV3-1/TRBV3-2; D gene: TRBD1
CDR3 protein: CASSLRAGAFGGELFF; CDR3 DNA: TGCGCCAGCAGCTTACGGGCGGGAGCTTTTGGCGGGGAGCTGTTTTTT; J gene: TRBJ2-2; clone size: NA; V gene: TRBV5-1; D gene: TRBD2
CDR3 protein: CSASNRNQPQHF; CDR3 DNA: TGCAGTGCTAGTAATCGGAATCAGCCCCAGCATTTT; J gene: TRBJ1-5; clone size: NA; V gene: TRBV20-1; D gene: NA
CDR3 protein: CASSLGTSGNEQFF; CDR3 DNA: TGTGCCAGCAGCTTAGGGACTAGCGGGAATGAGCAGTTCTTC; J gene: TRBJ2-1; clone size: NA; V gene: TRBV7-9; D gene: TRBD2
CDR3 protein: CASSYSGTTQETQYF; CDR3 DNA: TGTGCCAGCAGCTATAGCGGGACTACCCAAGAGACCCAGTACTTC; J gene: TRBJ2-5; clone size: NA; V gene: TRBV7-2; D gene: TRBD2
CDR3 protein: CASSWGIGGGNSYF; CDR3 DNA: TGTGCCAGCAGCTGGGGGATTGGTGGCGGGAATTCATATTTT; J gene: TRBJ2-3; clone size: NA; V gene: TRBV7-3; D gene: NA
CDR3 protein: CASSLFGGGGETQYF; CDR3 DNA: TGTGCCAGCAGCTTATTCGGGGGGGGCGGAGAGACCCAGTACTTC; J gene: TRBJ2-5; clone size: NA; V gene: TRBV11-2; D gene: TRBD2
CDR3 protein: CASSFKAGGPVSDTQYF; CDR3 DNA: TGTGCCAGCAGCTTTAAAGCGGGGGGGCCGGTTTCCGATACGCAGTATTTT; J gene: TRBJ2-3; clone size: NA; V gene: TRBV5-4; D gene: TRBD2
CDR3 protein: CASSNAGAVGYTF; CDR3 DNA: TGTGCCAGTAGTAACGCGGGGGCGGTTGGCTACACCTTC; J gene: TRBJ1-2; clone size: NA; V gene: TRBV19; D gene: NA
CDR3 protein: CASSLRGLGETQYF; CDR3 DNA: TGTGCCAGCAGCTTGAGAGGGTTGGGAGAGACCCAGTACTTC; J gene: TRBJ2-5; clone size: NA; V gene: TRBV5-6; D gene: NA
CDR3 protein: CASSPDSGYSPLHF; CDR3 DNA: TGTGCCAGCAGTCCTGACTCGGGGTATTCACCCCTCCACTTT; J gene: TRBJ1-6; clone size: NA; V gene: TRBV27; D gene: NA
CDR3 protein: CASSEKTSGDPSGDEQYF; CDR3 DNA: TGTGCCAGCAGCGAGAAGACTAGCGGGGACCCCTCTGGGGACGAGCAGTACTTC; J gene: TRBJ2-7; clone size: NA; V gene: TRBV2; D gene: TRBD2